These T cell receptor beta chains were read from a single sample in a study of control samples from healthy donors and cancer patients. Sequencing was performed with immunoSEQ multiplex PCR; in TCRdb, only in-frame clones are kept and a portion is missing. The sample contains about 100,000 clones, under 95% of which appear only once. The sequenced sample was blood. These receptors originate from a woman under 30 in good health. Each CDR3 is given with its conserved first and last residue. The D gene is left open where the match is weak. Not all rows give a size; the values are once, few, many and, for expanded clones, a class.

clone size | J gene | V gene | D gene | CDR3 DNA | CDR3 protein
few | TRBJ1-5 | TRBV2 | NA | TGTGCCAGCAGTGAAACCGAGGGTAGCAATCAGCCCCAGCATTTT | CASSETEGSNQPQHF
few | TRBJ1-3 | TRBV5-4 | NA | TGTGCCAGCAGAATAGACCTGGGAAACACCATATATTTT | CASRIDLGNTIYF
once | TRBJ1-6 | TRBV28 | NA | TGTGCCAGCAGTTTCGGCTCACCCCTCCACTTT | CASSFGSPLHF
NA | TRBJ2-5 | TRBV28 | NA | TGTGCCAGCAGTTTACCGGGACTCGTCCAAGAGACCCAGTACTTC | CASSLPGLVQETQYF
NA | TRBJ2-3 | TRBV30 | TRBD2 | TGTGCCGAATCCACTAGCGGGTTGACAGATACGCAGTATTTT | CAESTSGLTDTQYF
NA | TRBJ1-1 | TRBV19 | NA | TGTGCCAGTAGTATATGGCAGAACACTGAAGCTTTCTTT | CASSIWQNTEAFF
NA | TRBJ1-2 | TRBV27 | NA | TGTGCCAGCAGTTTAAAGGGGCAGCCACGCTATGGCTACACCTTC | CASSLKGQPRYGYTF
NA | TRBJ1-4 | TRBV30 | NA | TGTGCCTGGACGTCAGGGGCTGAAAAACTGTTTTTT | CAWTSGAEKLFF
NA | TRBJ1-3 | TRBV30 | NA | TGTGCCTGGAGTGTACTTCATGGGGGCTTGGGAGGAAACACCATATATTTT | CAWSVLHGGLGGNTIYF
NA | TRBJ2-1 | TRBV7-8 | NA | TGTGCCAGCAGCTTAATACGGGCTACCGCTGAGCAGTTCTTC | CASSLIRATAEQFF
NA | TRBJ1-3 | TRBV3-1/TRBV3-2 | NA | TGTGCCAGCAGCCAAGCCATAACCTCTGGAAACACCATATATTTT | CASSQAITSGNTIYF
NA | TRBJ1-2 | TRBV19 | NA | TGTGCCAGTAGCGGGACGGTCTATGGCTACACCTTC | CASSGTVYGYTF
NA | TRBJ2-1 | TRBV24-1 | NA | TGTGCCACCAGTGTTCCCGGGCCACAGGGCCACAATGAGCAGTTCTTC | CATSVPGPQGHNEQFF
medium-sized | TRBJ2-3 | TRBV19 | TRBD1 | TGTGCCAGCCAGGGGGATGCGCAGTATTTT | CASQGDAQYF
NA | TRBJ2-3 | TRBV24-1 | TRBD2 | TGTGCCACCAGCGGAGCGGGACGGGCAGATACGCAGTATTTT | CATSGAGRADTQYF
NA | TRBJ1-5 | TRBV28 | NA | TGTGCCAGCAGTTTTATAAGCCAGCCCCAGCATTTT | CASSFISQPQHF
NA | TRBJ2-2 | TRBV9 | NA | TGTGCCAGCAGCGTAGTTGGAAGCGGCCTGAACACCGGGGAGCTGTTTTTT | CASSVVGSGLNTGELFF
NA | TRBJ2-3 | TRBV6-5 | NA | TGTGCCAGCAGAGAGAGCCTATATAAGACAGATACGCAGTATTTT | CASRESLYKTDTQYF
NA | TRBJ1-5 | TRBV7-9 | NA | TGTGCCAGCAGCTTGGGGGGCGAGCAGCCCCAGCATTTT | CASSLGGEQPQHF
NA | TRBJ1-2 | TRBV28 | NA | TGTGCCAGCAGTTTTTCCATATCGGGCTATGGCTACACCTTC | CASSFSISGYGYTF
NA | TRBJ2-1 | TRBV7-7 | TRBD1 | TGTGCTAGCAGCCCCGGGACAGGGAAATACAATGAGCAGTTCTTC | CASSPGTGKYNEQFF
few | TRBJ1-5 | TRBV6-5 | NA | TGTGCCAGCAGTCCTGATAGCAATCAGCCCCAGCATTTT | CASSPDSNQPQHF
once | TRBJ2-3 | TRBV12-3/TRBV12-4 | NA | TGTGCCAGCAGCGTCGGGAGCACAGATACGCAGTATTTT | CASSVGSTDTQYF
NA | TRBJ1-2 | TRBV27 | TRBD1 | TGTGCCAGTAAAAGGACAGGGAGGACAAGTACCTATGGCTACACCTTC | CASKRTGRTSTYGYTF
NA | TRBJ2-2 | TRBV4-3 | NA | TGCGCCAGCAGCCAAGATTTCAGGGGCAACACCGGGGAGCTGTTTTTT | CASSQDFRGNTGELFF
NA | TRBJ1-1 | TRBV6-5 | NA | TGTGCCAGCAGAAAAGCGACAATGAACACTGAAGCTTTCTTT | CASRKATMNTEAFF
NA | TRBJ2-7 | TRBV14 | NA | TGTGCCAGCAGCCAAGACGGCTACCAGAGCTACGCCTACGAGCAGTACTTC | CASSQDGYQSYAYEQYF
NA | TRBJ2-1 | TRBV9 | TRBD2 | TGTGCCAGCAGCGCATGGGTACGGGCTAGCGGGAACAATGAGCAGTTCTTC | CASSAWVRASGNNEQFF
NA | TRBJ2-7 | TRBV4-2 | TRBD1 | TGTGCCAGCAGCCCGGGAACCAGGACAGGTCCCTACGAGCAGTACTTC | CASSPGTRTGPYEQYF
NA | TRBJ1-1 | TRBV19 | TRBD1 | TGTGCCAGTAGCAGGGGGCCGACTGAAGCTTTCTTT | CASSRGPTEAFF
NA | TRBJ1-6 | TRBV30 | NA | TGTGCCTGGAGTGTTCAGGGGACGACAAATTCACCCCTCCACTTT | CAWSVQGTTNSPLHF
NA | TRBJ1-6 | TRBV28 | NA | TGTGCCAGCAGTTTATGGTGGCGTGGAGGCTCGAATTCACCCCTCCACTTT | CASSLWWRGGSNSPLHF
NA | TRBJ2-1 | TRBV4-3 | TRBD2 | TGCGCCAGCAGCCAAGAACCACTAGCGGGCCGATCGCAGTTCTTC | CASSQEPLAGRSQFF
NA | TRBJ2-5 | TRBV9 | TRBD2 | TGTGCCAGCAGCGTACAAGCGGGAGGAGGGGAGACCCAGTACTTC | CASSVQAGGGETQYF
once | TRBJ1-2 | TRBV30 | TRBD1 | TGTGCCTGGAGTGTACTGCAGGGGGACTACACCTTC | CAWSVLQGDYTF
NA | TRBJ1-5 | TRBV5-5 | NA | TGTGCCAGCTCCCGGACCGAGGGGAGACCCCAGCATTTT | CASSRTEGRPQHF
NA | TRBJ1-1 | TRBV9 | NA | TGTGCCAGCAGCGTGGAGGGGGTGGGCTCTGAAGCTTTCTTT | CASSVEGVGSEAFF
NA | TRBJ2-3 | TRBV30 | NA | TGTGCCTGGAGTGTAGGGCGGGGCACAGATACGCAGTATTTT | CAWSVGRGTDTQYF
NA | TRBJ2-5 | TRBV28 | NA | TGTGCCACCCGCTTGTCGACGGGAGAGACCCAGTACTTC | CATRLSTGETQYF
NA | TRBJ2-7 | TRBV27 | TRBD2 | TGTGCCAGCAGTCCCACTAGCGGGACTGTCTACGAGCAGTACTTC | CASSPTSGTVYEQYF
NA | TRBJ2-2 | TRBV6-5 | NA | TGTGCCAGCAGCCGCGGGACACTCACCGGGGAGCTGTTTTTT | CASSRGTLTGELFF
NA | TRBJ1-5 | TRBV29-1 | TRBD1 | TGCAGCGCCGAATCACAGGGGCAGCCCCAGCATTTT | CSAESQGQPQHF